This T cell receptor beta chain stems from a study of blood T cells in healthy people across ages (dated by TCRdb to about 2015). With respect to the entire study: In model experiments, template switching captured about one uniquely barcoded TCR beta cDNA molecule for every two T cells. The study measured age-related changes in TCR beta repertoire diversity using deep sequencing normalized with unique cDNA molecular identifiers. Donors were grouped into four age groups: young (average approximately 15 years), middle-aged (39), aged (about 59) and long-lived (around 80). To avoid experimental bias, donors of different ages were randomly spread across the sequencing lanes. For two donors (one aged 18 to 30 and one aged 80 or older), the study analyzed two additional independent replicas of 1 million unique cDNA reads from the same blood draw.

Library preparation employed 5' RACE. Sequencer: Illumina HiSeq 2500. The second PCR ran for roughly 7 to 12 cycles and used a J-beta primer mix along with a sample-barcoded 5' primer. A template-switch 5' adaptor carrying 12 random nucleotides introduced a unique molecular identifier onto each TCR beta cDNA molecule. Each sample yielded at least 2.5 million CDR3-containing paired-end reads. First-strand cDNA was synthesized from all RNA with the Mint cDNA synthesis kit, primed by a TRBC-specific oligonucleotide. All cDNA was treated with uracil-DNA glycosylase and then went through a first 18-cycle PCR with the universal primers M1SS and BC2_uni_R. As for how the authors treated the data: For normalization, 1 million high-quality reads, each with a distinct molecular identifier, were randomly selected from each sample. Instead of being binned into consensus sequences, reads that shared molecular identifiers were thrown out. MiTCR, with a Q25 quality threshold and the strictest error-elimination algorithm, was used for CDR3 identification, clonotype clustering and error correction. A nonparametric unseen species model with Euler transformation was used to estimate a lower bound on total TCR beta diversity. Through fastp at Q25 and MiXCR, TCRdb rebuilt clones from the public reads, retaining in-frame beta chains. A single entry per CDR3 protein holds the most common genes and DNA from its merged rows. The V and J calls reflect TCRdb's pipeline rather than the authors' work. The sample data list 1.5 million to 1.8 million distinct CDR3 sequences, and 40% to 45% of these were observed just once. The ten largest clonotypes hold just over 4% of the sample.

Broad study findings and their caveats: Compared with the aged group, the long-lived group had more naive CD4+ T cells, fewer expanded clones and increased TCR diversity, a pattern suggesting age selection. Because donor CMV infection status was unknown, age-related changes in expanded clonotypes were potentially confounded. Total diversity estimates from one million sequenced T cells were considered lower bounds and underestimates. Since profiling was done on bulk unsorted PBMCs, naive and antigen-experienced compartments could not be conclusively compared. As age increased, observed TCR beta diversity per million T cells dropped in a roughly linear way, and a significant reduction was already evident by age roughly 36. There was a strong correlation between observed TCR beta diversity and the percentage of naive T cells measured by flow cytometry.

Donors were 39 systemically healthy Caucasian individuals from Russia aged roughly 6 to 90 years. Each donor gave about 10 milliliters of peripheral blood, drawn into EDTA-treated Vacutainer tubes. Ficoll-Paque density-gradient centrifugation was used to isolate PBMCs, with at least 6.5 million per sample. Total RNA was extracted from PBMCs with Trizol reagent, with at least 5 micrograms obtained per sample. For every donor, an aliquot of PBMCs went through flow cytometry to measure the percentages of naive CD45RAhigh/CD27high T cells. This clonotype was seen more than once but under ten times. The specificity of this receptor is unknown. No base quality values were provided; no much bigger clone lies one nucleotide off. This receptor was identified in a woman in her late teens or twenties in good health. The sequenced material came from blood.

The CDR3: CASSLVWGYRSSGNEQFF. The DNA is TGTGCCAGCAGCTTAGTCTGGGGTTACAGGTCCAGCGGTAATGAGCAGTTCTTC. Rearrangement joined TRBV7-8 to TRBJ2-1; the D gene could be TRBD1 or TRBD2, each one agreeing over 5 bases. CDR1 and CDR2, looked up from the germline V gene, are SGHVS and FQNEAQ. V drops 1 base and J drops 7 bases, leaving 23 bases in between. The CDR3, from cysteine to phenylalanine, totals 18 residues. Only the CDR3 part of the read is kept: 54 bases, read in frame from the first base.